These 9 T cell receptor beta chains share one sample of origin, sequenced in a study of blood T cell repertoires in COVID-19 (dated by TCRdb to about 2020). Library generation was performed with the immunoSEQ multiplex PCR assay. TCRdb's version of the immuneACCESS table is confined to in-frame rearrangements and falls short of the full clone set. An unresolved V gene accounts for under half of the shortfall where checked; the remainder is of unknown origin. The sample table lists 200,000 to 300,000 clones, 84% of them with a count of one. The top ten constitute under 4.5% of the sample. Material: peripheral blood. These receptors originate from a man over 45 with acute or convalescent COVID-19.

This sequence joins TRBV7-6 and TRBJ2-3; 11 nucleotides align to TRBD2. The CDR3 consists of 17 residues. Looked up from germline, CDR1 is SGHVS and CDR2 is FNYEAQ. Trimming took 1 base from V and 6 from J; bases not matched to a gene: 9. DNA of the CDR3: TGTGCCAGCAGCTTAGGCCCAACTAGCGGGGGCCAGGATACGCAGTATTTT. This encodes CASSLGPTSGGQDTQYF.

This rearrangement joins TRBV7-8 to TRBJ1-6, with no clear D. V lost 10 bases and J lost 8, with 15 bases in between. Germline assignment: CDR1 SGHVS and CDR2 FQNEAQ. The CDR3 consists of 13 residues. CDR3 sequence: CATSGGHDSPLHF. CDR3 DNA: TGTGCCACCTCGGGAGGGCATGATTCACCCCTCCACTTT.

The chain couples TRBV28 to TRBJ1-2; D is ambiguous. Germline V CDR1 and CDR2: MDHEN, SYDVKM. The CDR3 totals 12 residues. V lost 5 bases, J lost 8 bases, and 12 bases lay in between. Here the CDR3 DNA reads TGTGCCAGCAGTAAAACGACGGAGGGCTACACCTTC. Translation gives CASSKTTEGYTF.

DNA for the CDR3: TGTGCCAGTATCGACAGGGCGACCCTAGGTGAAGCTTTCTTT. It yields the protein CASIDRATLGEAFF. The chain has TRBV19 and TRBJ1-1; 7 bases match TRBD1. Looked up from germline, CDR1 is LNHDA and CDR2 is SQIVND (reference sequence). The CDR3 is made up of 14 amino acids. The trim removed 7 bases at V and 7 bases at J, leaving 12 bases unmatched.

The CDR3 DNA is TGTGCCAGCTCACTGGGACAGGGTAATTCACCCCTCCACTTT. This translates into CASSLGQGNSPLHF. The chain uses TRBV18 and TRBJ1-6, with 9 bases fitting TRBD1. The CDR3 has 14 residues. Germline-derived CDR1 and CDR2 are KGHSH and LQKENI. Unmatched junction bases numbered 1, after V lost 4 bases and J lost 6 bases.

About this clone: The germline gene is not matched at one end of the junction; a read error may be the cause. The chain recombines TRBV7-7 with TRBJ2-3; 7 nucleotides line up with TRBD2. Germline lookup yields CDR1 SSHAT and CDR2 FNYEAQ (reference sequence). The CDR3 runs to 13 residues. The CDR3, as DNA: TGTGCTAGCAGCTCCGGACTAGGGGATACGCAGTATTTT. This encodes CASSSGLGDTQYF.

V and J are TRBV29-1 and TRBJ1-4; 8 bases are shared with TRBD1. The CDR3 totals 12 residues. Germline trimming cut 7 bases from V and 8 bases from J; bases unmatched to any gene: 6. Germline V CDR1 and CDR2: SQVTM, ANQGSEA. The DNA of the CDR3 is TGCAGCGGGCAGGGGGCGAACGAAAAACTGTTTTTT. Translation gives CSGQGANEKLFF.

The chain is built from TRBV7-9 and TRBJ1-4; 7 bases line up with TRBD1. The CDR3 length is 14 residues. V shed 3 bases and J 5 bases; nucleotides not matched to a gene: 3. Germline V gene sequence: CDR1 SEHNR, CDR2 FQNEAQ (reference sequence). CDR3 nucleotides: TGTGCCAGCAGCTTTGGGACAGCGAATGAAAAACTGTTTTTT. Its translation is CASSFGTANEKLFF.

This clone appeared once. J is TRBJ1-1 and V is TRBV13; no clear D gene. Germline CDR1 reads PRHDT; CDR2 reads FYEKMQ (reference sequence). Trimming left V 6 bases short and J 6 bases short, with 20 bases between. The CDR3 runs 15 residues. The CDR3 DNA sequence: TGTGCCAGCAGGTTGGTCGGGGAAGCGAAGGCTGAAGCTTTCTTT. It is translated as CASRLVGEAKAEAFF.